The 3 T cell receptor beta chains reported below all come from one sample, sequenced in a study of neurological immune-mediated disorders (dated by TCRdb to the late 2010s). The method behind the library was 5' RACE. Sequenced on an Illumina HiSeq 2500. The public reads were quality trimmed at Q25 with fastp and then assembled into clones with MiXCR by TCRdb, keeping productive beta chains. Identical CDR3 proteins give one entry, which carries the most common genes and DNA. The sample table holds roughly 56,000 distinct CDR3 sequences, of which approximately 3.6% were seen once. The ten largest clones add up to 6% to 9% of the sample. Sequencing input: PBMCs. Receptors originate from a woman in her sixties with multiple sclerosis.

This clonotype was picked up many times. The chain uses TRBV12-3 or TRBV12-4 and TRBJ1-1; 11 bases align to TRBD1. This CDR3 is built from 17 residues. J gave up 1 base and V 6 bases, and 10 bases lay outside the gene matches. CDR3 amino acids: CASSPWGQGVGNTEAFF. For the CDR3, the DNA is TGTGCCAGCAGCCCATGGGGACAGGGGGTGGGGAACACTGAAGCTTTCTTT.

This clonotype came up many times. The V gene is TRBV3-1, the J gene TRBJ2-3; D gene unclear. With 1 base removed from V and 7 bases from J, the gap between germline ends came to 12 bases. Per germline, CDR1 LGHDT and CDR2 YNNKEL (reference sequence). The CDR3 runs 14 residues. The CDR3 sequence: CASSQGLRTYTQYF. CDR3 coding DNA: TGTGCCAGCAGCCAAGGCTTGCGTACTTATACGCAGTATTTT.

This clonotype was detected ten times or more. J is TRBJ2-1 and V is TRBV3-1; TRBD1 matches at 9 bases. Germline V lookup: CDR1 LGHDT, CDR2 YNNKEL (reference sequence). The CDR3 sequence is 15 residues long. With V trimmed by 3 bases and J by 3 bases, 3 bases remained unmatched. The CDR3 reads CASSHTGQGYNEQFF. CDR3 coding DNA: TGTGCCAGCAGCCACACGGGACAGGGCTACAATGAGCAGTTCTTC.